This T cell receptor (beta chain) is drawn from a study of early T cells in non-severe SARS-CoV-2 infection. Looking at the study overall: Bulk RNA isolated from unsorted whole blood underwent sequencing; chains were not paired. Study outcomes and limitations: Private and CD4 specificities were missed by VDJdb matching, skewed to anti-spike CD8.

This clonotype was observed a handful of times. The antigen is undetermined. Germline loops: CDR1 SGHRS, CDR2 YFSETQ. The trim removed 4 bases at V and 4 bases at J, leaving 4 bases unmatched. The CDR3 contains 13 residues. Unique molecular identifiers tagged individual cDNA molecules. A single record per CDR3 protein comes from TCRdb applying MiXCR to the 5' RACE reads. The sample holds some 28,000 distinct CDR3 sequences, roughly 5.7% seen once. The chain joins TRBV5-1 to TRBJ2-7; 8 bases fit TRBD1. This clonotype was obtained from an adult who was a healthcare worker with PCR-confirmed SARS-CoV-2 infection or an uninfected control (not recorded which). The sequenced sample consisted of whole blood. CDR3 residues: CASSAGQGYEQYF. The CDR3 bases are TGCGCCAGCAGCGCCGGACAGGGATACGAGCAGTACTTC.